The text below deals with one T cell receptor beta chain. Its antigen is not known. This entry is derived from a study of cytomegalovirus exposure and HLA in healthy donors. Study overall: Within the Caucasian-associated ancestry cluster were around four fifths of the approximately 370 genotyped donors. The study, taken as a whole, reports: Available immune exposure information covered CMV serostatus only.

This CDR3 spans 15 amino acids. In germline, CDR1 is SGHRS, CDR2 YFSETQ. PCR used 60 Vbeta primers and 13 Jbeta primers. This table comes from immunoSEQ multiplex PCR, and its TCRdb copy is limited to in-frame clones, with some not included. In the table there are 150,000 to 200,000 clones, around 82% of which are singletons. V and J are TRBV5-1 and TRBJ2-5; D possibly corresponds to TRBD1 (6 bases). The J call may be incorrect, as the DNA end agrees better with TRBJ2-7. Sequences were obtained from PBMCs. The TCR comes from a man between 18 and 35 years old in good health and CMV-seronegative. The CDR3 is CASSLQGSSKDEQYF. The CDR3 bases are TGCGCCAGCAGCTTACAGGGATCCTCTAAGGACGAGCAGTACTTC.